One T cell receptor beta chain is described in this entry. Its specificity is unknown. The CDR3 consists of 16 residues. Germline CDR1 SGHDT, CDR2 YYEEEE. Between the trimmed V and J ends, which lost 1 base and 0 bases, there was a span of 11 bases. All donors participated as healthy donors of bone marrow. The data are from a study of cytomegalovirus exposure and HLA in healthy donors. Study-wide results and caveats: A later analysis reportedly found that, within productive TCRs, an Asian-associated ancestry cluster had fewer N-insertions than the mean observed across the approximately 660 donors. There were fewer than 200 TCR beta chains listed as cytomegalovirus-associated. Accurate HLA-A and HLA-B prediction from TCR beta sequences was reported for most subjects.

13 Jbeta primers and 60 Vbeta primers were used for the PCR. Profiled with immunoSEQ multiplex PCR; TCRdb holds only in-frame clones, not every one. The sample spans 60,000 to 75,000 clones; the ten largest clones claim 3.8%. The specimen sequenced was PBMCs. The sequence was collected from a female donor in good health and CMV-seropositive. This sequence joins TRBV5-6 and TRBJ1-3; D perhaps matches TRBD1 (6 bases). Here the CDR3 reads CASSLFTGSSGNTIYF. The CDR3 nucleotides read TGTGCCAGCAGCTTGTTTACAGGGAGCTCTGGAAACACCATATATTTT.